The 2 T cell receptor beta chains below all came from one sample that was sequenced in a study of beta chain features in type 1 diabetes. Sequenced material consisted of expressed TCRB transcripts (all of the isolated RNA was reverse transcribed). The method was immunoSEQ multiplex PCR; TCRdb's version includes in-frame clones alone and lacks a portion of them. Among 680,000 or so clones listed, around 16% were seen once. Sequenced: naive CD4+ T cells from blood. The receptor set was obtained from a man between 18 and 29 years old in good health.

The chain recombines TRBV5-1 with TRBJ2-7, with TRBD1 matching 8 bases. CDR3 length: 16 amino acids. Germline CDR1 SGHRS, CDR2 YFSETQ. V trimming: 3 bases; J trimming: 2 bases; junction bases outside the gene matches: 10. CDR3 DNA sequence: TGCGCCAGCAGCTCTTCTTTCGGGGACAGGACCTACGAGCAGTACTTC. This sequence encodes CASSSSFGDRTYEQYF.

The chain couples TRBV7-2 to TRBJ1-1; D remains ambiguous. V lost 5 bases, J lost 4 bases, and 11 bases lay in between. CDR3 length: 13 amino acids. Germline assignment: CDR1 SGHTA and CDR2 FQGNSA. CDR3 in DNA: TGTGCCAGCAGCGGCCGGGCAGGCACTGAAGCTTTCTTT. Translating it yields CASSGRAGTEAFF.